This T cell receptor beta chain was sequenced for a study of post-analysis software for immune sequencing data. Deletions cut 1 base from V and 3 bases from J, with 7 bases between. The length of the CDR3 is 12 residues. Per the germline V gene, CDR1 is DFQATT and CDR2 is SNEGSKA (reference sequence). Study-level results: Four or five TRBV segments were significantly more frequent in patients than in controls. TRBV5-6, TRBV5-1 and TRBV20-1 were among these segments.

Presence of unique molecular identifiers characterized the TCR beta cDNA libraries. TCRdb fed the PCR reads into MiXCR, producing one record per CDR3 protein. This sample carries more than 450,000 distinct CDR3 sequences, approximately 31% of them seen once, and the ten largest clones take 4.5% to 7.5%. A note on this clonotype: Its antigen is as yet unknown.

The chain recombines TRBV20-1 with TRBJ2-7; possibly TRBD1 for D (5 bases). The clonotype originates from a girl aged 2-17 years with multiple sclerosis. Sequencing was done on a sample of blood. The CDR3 loop reads CSARVQDYEQYF. The CDR3 DNA is TGCAGTGCTAGAGTACAGGACTACGAGCAGTACTTC.